This T cell receptor beta chain is from a study of Graves' ophthalmopathy and Graves' hyperthyroidism. The TCR beta CDR3 regions underwent amplification from RNA transcripts. In the first round, RT-PCR was carried out with HTBI primers, and a multiplex PCR formed the second round. TCRdb re-called the multiplex PCR reads through MiXCR, storing one row per CDR3 protein. Of some 160,000 distinct CDR3 sequences listed, 30% to 45% are singletons. Among the exclusions were patients with other autoimmune diseases, uncontrolled infections, pregnancy or lactation. It was from 8.5 to 10 ml of fresh peripheral blood that the PBMCs came. What was sequenced was peripheral blood. The source of this sequence is a young man with Graves' ophthalmopathy.

The CDR3 sequence: CASSQGVGEGEQYF. CDR3 coding DNA: TGCGCCAGCAGCCAGGGCGTAGGCGAGGGCGAGCAGTACTTC. V gene TRBV5-1 combines with J gene TRBJ2-7; D may correspond to TRBD1 or TRBD2 (5 bases each). CDR1 and CDR2 from the germline V gene are SGHRS and YFSETQ. The V end lost 4 bases, the J end lost 6 bases, and 17 bases lay between the germline ends. This CDR3 comprises 14 residues.